Each of the 11 T cell receptor beta chains below was sequenced from the same sample in a study of cytomegalovirus exposure and HLA in healthy donors (dated by TCRdb to the late 2010s). The library came from the immunoSEQ multiplex PCR assay. For the multiplex PCR, a mixture combining 60 forward primers for TCR Vbeta segments and 13 reverse primers for TCR Jbeta segments was used. TCRdb mirrors the immuneACCESS table, restricted to in-frame sequences. Some clones are absent from its copies; in checked studies, under half trace to an unresolved V gene, and the reason for the others is unknown. This sample's records show more than 60,000 clones. The biggest ten clones account for more than 15% of the sample. Sequenced sample: PBMCs. All receptors come from a boy aged 5-17 years in good health and CMV-seronegative.

The V gene is TRBV10-3, the J gene TRBJ1-5, with 8 bases identical to TRBD1. The CDR3 sequence is 17 residues long. V gave up 5 bases and J gave up 1 base; unmatched junction bases: 10. Germline V gene sequence: CDR1 ENHRY, CDR2 SYGVKD. The CDR3 DNA is TGTGCCATCAGTCGAAGCCAGGGGGCTAACAGCAATCAGCCCCAGCATTTT. Encoded protein: CAISRSQGANSNQPQHF.

The V gene is TRBV27, the J gene TRBJ2-7; TRBD2 agrees at 8 bases. This CDR3 comprises 14 residues. The trim removed 6 bases at V and 3 bases at J, leaving 7 bases unmatched. The germline V gene has CDR1 MNHEY and CDR2 SMNVEV (reference sequence). The CDR3 DNA is TGTGCCAGCAGACCCCTAACTAGCGGCTACGAGCAGTACTTC. Its translation is CASRPLTSGYEQYF.

The V gene is TRBV21-1, the J gene TRBJ1-3; the table assigns TRBD1, which was not confirmed against the DNA. TRBV21-1 counts as a pseudogene. The length of the CDR3 is 10 residues. CDR3 loop: CASTGDTIYF. For the CDR3, the DNA is TGTGCCAGTACAGGGGACACCATATATTTT.

The chain has TRBV6-6 and TRBJ2-7; 7 nucleotides agree with TRBD2. This CDR3 is 14 amino acids long. After removal of 5 bases from V and 6 bases from J, the junction contained 10 bases not matched to a gene. Per germline, CDR1 MNHNY and CDR2 SVGAGI (reference sequence). CDR3 DNA: TGTGCCAGCAGTCCCATAGGGAGGGACTCCGAGCAGTACTTC. Amino acid sequence: CASSPIGRDSEQYF.

This chain links TRBV19 with TRBJ1-3; the match to TRBD1 covers 9 bases. CDR1 and CDR2 (germline): LNHDA, SQIVND (reference sequence). The length of the CDR3 is 15 residues. The trim removed 5 bases at V and 7 bases at J, leaving 9 bases unmatched. The CDR3 sequence is CASSAAPGTGNTIYF. The CDR3 bases are TGTGCCAGTAGTGCCGCGCCCGGGACAGGGAACACCATATATTTT.

The CDR3 region has the DNA TGTGCCAGCAGTAAGCCGACAGGGGGAGGAAGCAATCAGCCCCAGCATTTT. The encoded protein is CASSKPTGGGSNQPQHF. The rearrangement uses TRBV2 and TRBJ1-5; 9 bases align to TRBD1. Looked up from germline, CDR1 is SNHLY and CDR2 is FYNNEI. This CDR3 has 17 amino acids. Losses at the gene ends were 5 bases for V and 1 base for J; bases not matched to a gene: 9.

The rearrangement links TRBV27 to TRBJ1-6; possible D gene TRBD1, 5 bases. Trimming pared 4 bases from V and 3 bases from J, leaving 16 bases between. CDR3 size: 17 residues. Germline CDR1 is MNHEY and CDR2 is SMNVEV (reference sequence). CDR3 DNA: TGTGCCAGCAGTTCCACATCAGGGATGGGCTATAATTCACCCCTCCACTTT. Protein product: CASSSTSGMGYNSPLHF.

This chain joins TRBV2 and TRBJ2-7; 9 bases are a match to TRBD2. The CDR3 spans 16 residues. With 6 bases clipped from V and 5 bases from J, the junction kept 14 bases outside the gene matches. The germline V gene has CDR1 SNHLY and CDR2 FYNNEI. The CDR3 bases are TGTGCCAGCAGCAATAGCGGGAGAGGACTAATGGACGAGCAGTACTTC. Its translation: CASSNSGRGLMDEQYF.

The chain uses TRBV2 and TRBJ2-3, with TRBD2 as a possible D gene (6 bases). V was clipped by 7 bases and J by 5 bases, with 13 bases between them. Germline V gene lookup returns CDR1 SNHLY and CDR2 FYNNEI. The CDR3 totals 13 residues. The CDR3 here is CASNVRRGDTQYF. CDR3 in DNA: TGTGCCAGCAATGTAAGGCGGGGAGATACGCAGTATTTT. The full variable domain, completed using reference TRBV2 and TRBJ2-3, is EPEVTQTPSHQVTQMGQEVILRCVPISNHLYFYWYRQILGQKVEFLVSFYNNEISEKSEIFDDQFSVERPDGSNFTLKIRSTKLEDSAMYFCASNVRRGDTQYFGPGTRLTVL.

The rearrangement links TRBV30 to TRBJ1-6; no reliable D call. Germline assignment: CDR1 GTSNPN and CDR2 SVGIG (reference sequence). CDR3 size: 15 residues. V was pared by 0 bases and J by 8 bases, with 14 bases between. CDR3 amino acids: CAWSVRPQADSPLHF. The CDR3, as DNA: TGTGCCTGGAGTGTAAGGCCTCAAGCGGATTCACCCCTCCACTTT.

The CDR3 nucleotides are TGTGCCACCAGCAGAGATGACAGGAGCTCCTACGAGCAGTACTTC. Residues: CATSRDDRSSYEQYF. This rearrangement joins TRBV15 to TRBJ2-7; a weak D match, TRBD1 (6 bases). The V gene's germline CDR1 is LNHNV and CDR2 YYDKDF (reference sequence). This CDR3 contains 15 residues. V shed 0 bases and J shed 0 bases, with 9 bases lying between them.